This TCR beta chain originates from a study of cytotoxic CD8 clonotypes in ibrutinib-treated CLL. Study summary: The patient breakdown showed 10 to 12 relapsed/refractory and about 16 treatment-naive cases, with fewer than 18 IGHV unmutated.

Regarding this clone: Antigen: not known.

Cryopreserved PBMCs yielded about 2.1 micrograms of genomic DNA for TCR beta libraries. Study-level results: Contraction or stability on treatment was seen for public clonotypes, which were uncommon.

Profiling relied on immunoSEQ multiplex PCR, and the TCRdb table lists in-frame clones only, not all of them. The table includes tens of thousands of clones, 62% detected once. The clonotype was recovered from a human donor with chronic lymphocytic leukemia. Source: PBMCs, taken before ibrutinib treatment.

The CDR3 loop reads CASRGDRSSYNEQFF. CDR3 in DNA: TGTGCCAGCAGGGGCGACAGGAGCTCCTACAATGAGCAGTTCTTC. The V gene is TRBV5-4, the J gene TRBJ2-1, with D possibly matching TRBD1 (6 bases). The CDR3 totals 15 residues. Trimming removed 5 bases at V and 0 bases at J, with 12 bases between. Per the germline V gene, CDR1 is SGHNT and CDR2 is YYREEE (reference sequence).